The next 14 T cell receptor beta chains were all read from a single sample in a study of T cells in narcolepsy. Measured with immunoSEQ multiplex PCR; TCRdb has only the in-frame clones, and not every one. Of tens of thousands of clones listed, around four fifths are singletons. Source material: memory (CD45RA-) CD4+ T cells from blood. These TCRs come from a human donor in good health.

The chain employs TRBV6-1 and TRBJ2-7, with D unresolved. CDR3 length: 13 residues. The V end lost 4 bases, the J end lost 1 base, and 8 bases lay between the germline ends. CDR1 and CDR2 (germline): MNHNS, SASEGT. The CDR3 spells CASSVNPSYEQYV. Written as DNA, the CDR3 is TGTGCCAGCAGTGTGAACCCTTCCTACGAGCAGTACGTC.

A few counts support this clone. The gene calls are TRBV6-1 and TRBJ1-2, with 7 bases fitting TRBD1. V dropped 4 bases and J dropped 0; count of bases not matched to a gene: 8. Per the germline V gene, CDR1 is MNHNS and CDR2 is SASEGT. The CDR3 runs 16 residues. Written as DNA, the CDR3 is TGTGCCAGCAGTGGCCCGACAGGGTCAGCTAACTATGGCTACACCTTC. Amino acids: CASSGPTGSANYGYTF.

The chain couples TRBV7-2 to TRBJ1-1, with D tentatively TRBD1 (5 bases). Trimming cost V 1 base and J 1 base, with 10 bases left between them. CDR1 is SGHTA, CDR2 FQGNSA, per germline. The CDR3 loop spans 15 amino acids. Here the CDR3 DNA reads TGTGCCAGCAGCTTAGAAATGGGGACGAACACTGAAGCTTTCTTT. Translation: CASSLEMGTNTEAFF.

This clone has more than one count but fewer than ten. The chain combines TRBV6-1 with TRBJ1-1, with D uncertain. The length of the CDR3 is 14 residues. V was pared by 7 bases and J by 1 base, with 13 bases between. The germline V gene has CDR1 MNHNS and CDR2 SASEGT. The CDR3 protein is CASTQSVWNTEAFF. The CDR3 DNA is TGTGCCAGCACCCAATCGGTGTGGAACACTGAAGCTTTCTTT.

The J gene is TRBJ1-6, the V gene TRBV2; 9 positions agree with TRBD1. The CDR3 sequence is 15 residues long. CDR1 and CDR2 (germline): SNHLY, FYNNEI. The trim removed 7 bases at V and 5 bases at J, leaving 6 bases unmatched. The CDR3 DNA follows: TGTGCCAGCACTGTGACAGGGGGGAATAATTCACCCCTCCACTTT. This codes for CASTVTGGNNSPLHF.

This rearrangement joins TRBV5-1 to TRBJ1-1; unclear D gene. Trimming removed 1 base at V and 1 base at J, with 11 bases between. Germline CDR1 reads SGHRS; CDR2 reads YFSETQ. The CDR3 sequence is 15 residues long. CDR3 in DNA: TGCGCCAGCAGCTTGAAGGCCCCCGGGAACACTGAAGCTTTCTTT. It encodes CASSLKAPGNTEAFF.

Note on this clone: An end of the junction does not agree with germline; a read error may underlie this. The same CDR3 is also encoded by other DNA sequences in this sample. The gene calls are TRBV7-2 and TRBJ2-2; a weak D match, TRBD2 (5 bases). The germline V gene encodes CDR1 SGHTA and CDR2 FQGNSA. CDR3 length equals 12 residues. The CDR3 sequence: CASSLFSGELFF. CDR3 in DNA: TGTGCCAGCAGCCTGTTCTCCGGGGAGCTGTTTTTC.

This chain joins TRBV19 and TRBJ2-3; TRBD2 matches at 11 bases. This CDR3 contains 16 residues. Germline trimming cut 4 bases from V and 0 bases from J; bases unmatched to any gene: 3. Germline V gene data show CDR1 as LNHDA and CDR2 as SQIVND (reference sequence). The DNA of the CDR3 is TGTGCCAGTAGTACTATAGCGGGGGGGAGCACAGATACGCAGTATTTT. Residues: CASSTIAGGSTDTQYF.

V and J are TRBV5-8 and TRBJ1-4; D may be TRBD1 (5 bases). Germline V CDR1 and CDR2: SGHTS, YDEGEE. CDR3 length equals 14 residues. Deletions cut 0 bases from V and 8 bases from J, with 11 bases between. In nucleotides, the CDR3 is TGTGCCAGCAGCTTGGGTTCCAGGGACGAAAAACTGTTTTTT. It is translated as CASSLGSRDEKLFF. Full variable domain (remainder filled in from reference TRBV5-8 and TRBJ1-4): EAGVTQSPTHLIKTRGQQATLRCSPISGHTSVYWYQQALGLGLQFLLWYDEGEERNRGNFPPRFSGRQFPNYSSELNVNALELEDSALYLCASSLGSRDEKLFFGSGTQLSVL.

The V call is TRBV5-1, the J call TRBJ1-1; 10 bases agree with TRBD1. This CDR3 is built from 15 residues. Germline V gives CDR1 SGHRS, CDR2 YFSETQ. Trimming took 0 bases from V and 6 from J; bases not matched to a gene: 5. CDR3 sequence reads: CASSLDGQGVSEAFF. CDR3 sequence (DNA): TGCGCCAGCAGCTTGGACGGACAGGGGGTATCTGAAGCTTTCTTT. Looking up the rest from reference TRBV5-1 and TRBJ1-1 gives the full variable domain: KAGVTQTPRYLIKTRGQQVTLSCSPISGHRSVSWYQQTPGQGLQFLFEYFSETQRNKGNFPGRFSGRQFSNSRSEMNVSTLELGDSALYLCASSLDGQGVSEAFFGQGTRLTVV.

V is TRBV9 and J is TRBJ2-7, with unresolved D. In germline, CDR1 is SGDLS, CDR2 YYNGEE. V was shortened by 0 bases and J by 2 bases, with 12 bases between the two germline ends. The CDR3 consists of 15 residues. The chain's CDR3 is CASSVGWQSTYEQYF. As DNA, the CDR3 is TGTGCCAGCAGCGTAGGTTGGCAGTCTACCTACGAGCAGTACTTC.

This clone was seen a few times. The gene calls are TRBV5-6 and TRBJ2-7; D is ambiguous. The CDR3 consists of 12 residues. Germline CDR1 is SGHDT and CDR2 is YYEEEE. Trimming shortened V by 3 bases and J by 4 bases, and 8 bases separated the two germline ends. CDR3 protein: CASSSGPYEQYF. The CDR3 DNA is TGTGCCAGCAGCTCCGGTCCTTACGAGCAGTACTTC.

This clone was observed a handful of times. The chain employs TRBV5-6 and TRBJ1-2; no definite D call. CDR1 and CDR2 (germline): SGHDT, YYEEEE. V shed 1 base and J shed 0 bases, with 16 bases lying between them. The CDR3 sequence is 17 residues long. The CDR3: CASSLTGSVLSNYGYTF. CDR3 DNA sequence: TGTGCCAGCAGCTTGACCGGGTCGGTCCTCTCTAACTATGGCTACACCTTC.

The gene calls are TRBV6-5 and TRBJ1-2; the match to TRBD1 covers 12 bases. With 6 bases clipped from V and 6 bases from J, the junction kept 8 bases outside the gene matches. Germline CDR1 is MNHEY and CDR2 is SVGAGI. The CDR3 consists of 15 residues. CDR3 loop: CASSALGTGGDGYTF. In DNA, the CDR3 is TGTGCCAGCAGCGCTCTTGGGACAGGGGGCGATGGCTACACCTTC.